This T cell receptor beta chain stems from a study of T-cell reconstitution after alpha-beta-depleted transplantation in children listed by TCRdb under 2016. Context from the whole study: Using TCR repertoire profiling, the study followed T-cell immune reconstitution in a quantitative way in children after TCRalphabeta/CD19-depleted allogeneic hematopoietic cell transplantation. General findings and caveats noted by the study authors: The frequencies of hyperexpanded clones fell over the following months, and after one year, T-cell counts and TCRbeta diversity were mostly attributed to newly produced T cells. The apparently early alphabetaT-cell count recovery about two months after transplant was reportedly dependent on only several hundred rapidly expanded clones derived from non-depleted graft cells. In some patients, the high TCRbeta diversity seen at day 60 was put down to recipient T cells and intrathymic progenitors that had survived conditioning.

The library was produced with PCR. The sequencer listed for this sample is Illumina HiSeq 2500. TCR libraries were prepared with molecular barcoding, using unique molecular identifiers to normalize TCRbeta repertoire quantification. Using fastp trimming at Q25 and MiXCR clonotype assembly, TCRdb reanalyzed the public sequencing data and kept in-frame beta chains. Identical CDR3 protein sequences are pooled into one entry, listed with their most common genes and DNA. The sample table holds 400,000 to 550,000 distinct CDR3 sequences, of which over 9.5% were seen once. In total, the top ten clones hold around 2.2% of the sample. The treatment or condition label, read with the paper, signifies: allogeneic hematopoietic cell transplantation with graft depleted of TCRalphabeta T cells and CD19 B cells. TCRalphabeta/CD19-depleted allogeneic hematopoietic cell grafts were given to the transplant recipients, all of whom were children.

This clonotype has just a few counts. Its binding antigen is unknown. No base quality values were provided; no much bigger clone lies one nucleotide off. Sequences LGHNA (CDR1) and YSLEER (CDR2) are obtained from the germline V gene. CDR3 length: 16 amino acids, cysteine to phenylalanine. The kept DNA is CDR3 alone, 48 bases in frame from the first base. V sheds 0 bases and J sheds 0 bases, leaving 12 bases between their ends. The chain is encoded by TRBV4-3 joined to TRBJ2-7, with the D call perhaps TRBD1 or TRBD2, each one matching 5 bases. The receptor's source is a child aged 2-9 years with inherited bone marrow failure, due to receive a stem cell transplant. The specimen comprised PBMCs, sampled before TCRalphabeta/CD19-depleted stem cell transplant. The CDR3 amino acid sequence is: CASSQDEGTFSYEQYF. The sequenced DNA: TGCGCCAGCAGCCAAGATGAAGGGACCTTCTCCTACGAGCAGTACTTC.